The clone carrying this TCR beta chain showed up just a few times. Its antigen is currently unknown. The data were obtained in a study of cytomegalovirus exposure and HLA in healthy donors. Turning to the study itself: Of the donors genotyped, approximately 400 in all, 81% fell in the Caucasian-associated ancestry cluster.

General study results and limits: A later analysis found TCR association rates differed by HLA locus, highest for DRB1 and lowest for HLA-C.

The PCR had 60 Vbeta and 13 Jbeta primers. Repertoires were generated with immunoSEQ multiplex PCR, while TCRdb's copy carries only in-frame clones and drops some. The sample records 100,000 to 150,000 clones, 65% to 80% being singletons. J lost 4 bases, V lost 5 bases, and 4 bases had no gene match. Germline V gene lookup returns CDR1 SNHLY and CDR2 FYNNEI. CDR3 size: 13 residues. The source of this sequence is a woman aged 40 to 55 in good health and CMV-seropositive. The genes are TRBV2 and TRBJ2-7, with 8 bases identical to TRBD1. Input material: PBMCs. CDR3 region: CASSRQGAYEQYF. The CDR3 nucleotides are TGTGCCAGCAGTAGGCAGGGGGCTTACGAGCAGTACTTC. Drawing the rest from reference TRBV2 and TRBJ2-7, the complete variable domain is EPEVTQTPSHQVTQMGQEVILRCVPISNHLYFYWYRQILGQKVEFLVSFYNNEISEKSEIFDDQFSVERPDGSNFTLKIRSTKLEDSAMYFCASSRQGAYEQYFGPGTRLTVT.